These 8 T cell receptor beta chains were sequenced from one sample in a study of cytomegalovirus exposure and HLA in healthy donors. The PCR employed 60 Vbeta primers together with 13 Jbeta primers. Assay: immunoSEQ multiplex PCR; the TCRdb copy retains only in-frame clones and omits some. The data contain 130,000 to 150,000 clones, approximately 74% of them singletons. Sequencing was performed on PBMCs. The receptors were sampled from a man younger than 35 in good health and CMV-seropositive.

The rearrangement uses TRBV6-5 and TRBJ1-5, with D unresolved. The V and J ends lost 4 bases and 2 bases respectively, with 12 bases between them. Per the germline V gene, CDR1 is MNHEY and CDR2 is SVGAGI. This CDR3 region has 15 residues. The CDR3 loop reads CASSSGIHGNQPQHF. CDR3 nucleotide sequence: TGTGCCAGCAGTTCGGGGATTCATGGCAATCAGCCCCAGCATTTT.

The CDR3: CASSQDRLAGGQETQYF. Written as DNA, the CDR3 is TGCGCCAGCAGCCAAGATCGGCTAGCGGGGGGACAAGAGACCCAGTACTTC. The chain employs TRBV4-1 and TRBJ2-5; TRBD2 agrees at 11 bases. Germline CDR1 is MGHRA and CDR2 is YSYEKL. The CDR3 sequence is 17 residues long. The junction had 5 bases not matched to a gene; V was cut back by 0 bases and J by 2 bases.

V gene TRBV5-4 combines with J gene TRBJ2-5; the D gene is possibly TRBD2 (7 bases). This CDR3 region has 15 residues. CDR1 SGHNT and CDR2 YYREEE come from the germline V gene (reference sequence). The germline V and J ends were trimmed by 0 bases and 5 bases, with 14 bases remaining between them. The CDR3 nucleotides are TGTGCCAGCAGCTTGGTGGTGGCGGGGGCTGAGACCCAGTACTTC. Translating gives CASSLVVAGAETQYF.

The chain carries TRBV7-2 and TRBJ2-3; weak D call: TRBD1 (5 bases). V lost 3 bases, J lost 6 bases, and 13 bases lay in between. CDR3 length: 14 residues. Germline V lookup: CDR1 SGHTA, CDR2 FQGNSA. CDR3 coding DNA: TGTGCCAGCAGCTTTGTTGCAGGGTGGGATACGCAGTATTTT. Protein: CASSFVAGWDTQYF.

CDR3 residues: CATSRGLVTDTQYF. CDR3 DNA: TGTGCCACCAGCAGGGGACTGGTCACAGATACGCAGTATTTT. The chain links TRBV15 to TRBJ2-3; a possible D gene is TRBD2 (6 bases). CDR1 is LNHNV, CDR2 YYDKDF, per germline (reference sequence). Trimming cost V 3 bases and J 2 bases, with 9 bases left between them. CDR3 length equals 14 residues.

In its sample, this clone was seen once. The chain employs TRBV6-1 and TRBJ1-2; D not certain. V lost 1 base and J lost 3, with 12 bases in between. The CDR3 loop spans 15 amino acids. CDR1 is MNHNS, CDR2 SASEGT, per germline. CDR3 nucleotide sequence: TGTGCCAGCAGTGAAGAGCTGGTCGGGTACTATGGCTACACCTTC. This sequence encodes CASSEELVGYYGYTF.

This chain joins TRBV14 and TRBJ2-1, with a tentative D call TRBD1 (5 bases). V dropped 1 base and J dropped 4 bases, with 8 bases sitting between them. Germline V lookup: CDR1 SGHDN, CDR2 FVKESK. The CDR3 is 14 residues long. CDR3 nucleotide sequence: TGTGCCAGCAGCCAAGTGACAGCTTACAATGAGCAGTTCTTC. Protein: CASSQVTAYNEQFF.

DNA of the CDR3: TGTGCCACACCTAGCGGGGTGAAAACCGGGGAGCTGTTTTTT. Translating gives CATPSGVKTGELFF. The rearrangement joins TRBV28 to TRBJ2-2; 9 bases map to TRBD2. The germline V gene has CDR1 MDHEN and CDR2 SYDVKM. The CDR3 loop spans 14 amino acids. V lost 10 bases, J lost 5 bases, and 8 bases stayed unmatched. Complete variable domain (other parts from reference TRBV28 and TRBJ2-2): DVKVTQSSRYLVKRTGEKVFLECVQDMDHENMFWYRQDPGLGLRLIYFSYDVKMKEKGDIPEGYSVSREKKERFSLILESASTNQTSMYLCATPSGVKTGELFFGEGSRLTVL.